This T cell receptor (beta chain) derives from a study of cytomegalovirus exposure and HLA in healthy donors. This clone was picked up a small number of times. The V gene's germline CDR1 is MNHEY and CDR2 SMNVEV (reference sequence). V gave up 6 bases and J gave up 0 bases, with 14 bases separating them. CDR3 length: 15 amino acids. This table comes from immunoSEQ multiplex PCR, and its TCRdb copy is limited to in-frame clones, with some not included. The sample has about 160,000 clones; under 90% are singletons. The chain recombines TRBV27 with TRBJ1-1; D possibly corresponds to TRBD1 (5 bases). The material sequenced was PBMCs. The source of this sequence is a man aged 18 to 29 in good health and CMV-seropositive. CDR3 sequence reads: CASRHSGIMNTEAFF. The CDR3 nucleotides read TGTGCCAGCAGACACTCAGGGATCATGAACACTGAAGCTTTCTTT.